A single T cell receptor beta chain is shown here with its context. The antigen remains undetermined. This record belongs to a study of graft-versus-host responses after intestinal transplantation. Background on the study: Once they had received anti-thymocyte globulin induction, all recipients took tacrolimus and steroids for 2 to 4 years.

The repertoire was sequenced with immunoSEQ multiplex PCR; TCRdb's copy has only in-frame clones and lacks some. The data hold more than 20,000 clones, with around four fifths observed a single time. The CDR3 runs 14 residues. Germline CDR1 SGHNT, CDR2 YYREEE (reference sequence). Deletions cut 4 bases from V and 7 bases from J, with 17 bases between. Study-level results: The recipient marrow held GvH clones, and some of them showed up first in ileum or blood.

This material consisted of PBMCs, taken approximately 29 days after intestinal transplant. The receptor was derived from a human patient who received an intestinal transplant, so some T cells may come from the graft donor. The chain combines TRBV5-4 with TRBJ2-5; D unclear. The CDR3 nucleotides read TGTGCCAGCAGCCAGAAGGATCCAGTCGGGACCCAGTACTTC. Its protein product is CASSQKDPVGTQYF.